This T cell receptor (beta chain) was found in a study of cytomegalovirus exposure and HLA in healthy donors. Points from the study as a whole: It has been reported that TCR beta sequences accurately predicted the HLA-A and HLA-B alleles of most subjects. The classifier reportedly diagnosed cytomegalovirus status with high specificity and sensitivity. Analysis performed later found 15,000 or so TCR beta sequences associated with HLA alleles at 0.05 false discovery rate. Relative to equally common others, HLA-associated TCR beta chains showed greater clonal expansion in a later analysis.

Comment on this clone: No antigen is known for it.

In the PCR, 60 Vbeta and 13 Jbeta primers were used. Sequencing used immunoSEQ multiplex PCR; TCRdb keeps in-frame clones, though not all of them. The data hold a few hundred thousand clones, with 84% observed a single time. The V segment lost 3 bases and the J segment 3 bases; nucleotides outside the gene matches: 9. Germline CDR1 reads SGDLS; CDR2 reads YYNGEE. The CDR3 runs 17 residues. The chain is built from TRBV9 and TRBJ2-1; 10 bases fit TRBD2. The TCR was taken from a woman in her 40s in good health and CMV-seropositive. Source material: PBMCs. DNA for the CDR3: TGTGCCAGCAGCGAGGAGGCCGGGACTAGCGACTACAATGAGCAGTTCTTC. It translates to CASSEEAGTSDYNEQFF.